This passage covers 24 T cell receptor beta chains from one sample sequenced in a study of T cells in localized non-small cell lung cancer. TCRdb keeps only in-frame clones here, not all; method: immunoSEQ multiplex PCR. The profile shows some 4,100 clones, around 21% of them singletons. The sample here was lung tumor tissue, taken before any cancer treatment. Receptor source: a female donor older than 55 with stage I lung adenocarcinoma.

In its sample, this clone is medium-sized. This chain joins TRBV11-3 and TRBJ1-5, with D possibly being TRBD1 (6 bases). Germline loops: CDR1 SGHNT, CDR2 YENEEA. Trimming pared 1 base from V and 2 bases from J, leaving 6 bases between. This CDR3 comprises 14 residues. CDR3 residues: CASSLGTGNQPQHF. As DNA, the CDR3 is TGTGCCAGCAGCTTAGGGACAGGCAATCAGCCCCAGCATTTT.

The CDR3 DNA reads TGCGCCAGCACTTCGGGGACGGGTCAAGAGACCCAGTACTTC. Amino acids: CASTSGTGQETQYF. The chain carries TRBV5-1 and TRBJ2-5; D is possibly TRBD1 or TRBD2 (5 bases each). Germline-derived CDR1 and CDR2 are SGHRS and YFSETQ. V was shortened by 6 bases and J by 2 bases, with 14 bases between the two germline ends. The CDR3 has 14 residues.

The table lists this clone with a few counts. Written as DNA, the CDR3 is TGCGCCAGCAGCCAAGGGATGGCGAGTGATGGCACTGAAGCTTTCTTT. Residues: CASSQGMASDGTEAFF. The chain has TRBV4-1 and TRBJ1-1; D gene unclear. The germline CDR1 and CDR2 sequences are MGHRA and YSYEKL. Trimming stripped 1 base from V and 4 bases from J, with 16 bases between. CDR3 size: 16 residues.

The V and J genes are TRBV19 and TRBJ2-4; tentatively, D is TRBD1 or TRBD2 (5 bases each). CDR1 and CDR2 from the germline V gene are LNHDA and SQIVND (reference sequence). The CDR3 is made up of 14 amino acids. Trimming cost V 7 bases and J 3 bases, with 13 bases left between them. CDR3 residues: CASTQVGDKNIQYF. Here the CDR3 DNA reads TGTGCCAGTACACAGGTCGGGGACAAAAACATTCAGTACTTC.

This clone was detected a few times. The CDR3 here is CASSRDLNTEAFF. In DNA form, the CDR3 reads TGTGCCAGCAGCCGGGACCTGAACACTGAAGCTTTCTTT. The chain employs TRBV7-2 and TRBJ1-1; D is perhaps TRBD1 (5 bases). Per germline, CDR1 SGHTA and CDR2 FQGNSA. V lost 5 bases to trimming and J lost 0 bases, with 7 bases between them. The CDR3 runs to 13 residues. Supplemented by reference TRBV7-2 and TRBJ1-1, the full variable domain reads GAGVSQSPSNKVTEKGKDVELRCDPISGHTALYWYRQSLGQGLEFLIYFQGNSAPDKSGLPSDRFSAERTGGSVSTLTIQRTQQEDSAVYLCASSRDLNTEAFFGQGTRLTVV.

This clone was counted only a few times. The DNA of the CDR3 is TGTGCCAGCAGCTTAGAAGGGGCTAATAATTCACCCCTCCACTTT. Encoded protein: CASSLEGANNSPLHF. The chain has TRBV11-3 and TRBJ1-6; D is perhaps TRBD1 (5 bases). The CDR3 runs to 15 residues. Germline-derived CDR1 and CDR2 are SGHNT and YENEEA. V was cut by 0 bases and J by 5 bases, with 8 bases left in between.

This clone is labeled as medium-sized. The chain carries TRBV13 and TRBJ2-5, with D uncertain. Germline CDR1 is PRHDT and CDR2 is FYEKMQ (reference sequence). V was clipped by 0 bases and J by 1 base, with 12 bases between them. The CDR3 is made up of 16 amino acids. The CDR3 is CASSLGAHLSQETQYF. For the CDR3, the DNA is TGTGCCAGCAGCTTAGGAGCACACCTGAGCCAAGAGACCCAGTACTTC. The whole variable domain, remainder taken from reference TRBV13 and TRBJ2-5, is AAGVIQSPRHLIKEKRETATLKCYPIPRHDTVYWYQQGPGQDPQFLISFYEKMQSDKGSIPDRFSAQQFSDYHSELNMSSLELGDSALYFCASSLGAHLSQETQYFGPGTRLLVL.

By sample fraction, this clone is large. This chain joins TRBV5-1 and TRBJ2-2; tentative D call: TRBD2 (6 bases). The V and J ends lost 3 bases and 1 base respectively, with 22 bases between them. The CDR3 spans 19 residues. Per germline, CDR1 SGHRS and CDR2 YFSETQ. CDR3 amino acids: CASSSSEGTGSLNTGELFF. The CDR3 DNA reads TGCGCCAGCAGCTCGTCGGAGGGCACCGGGTCTCTGAACACCGGGGAGCTGTTTTTT. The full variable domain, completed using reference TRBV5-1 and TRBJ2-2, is KAGVTQTPRYLIKTRGQQVTLSCSPISGHRSVSWYQQTPGQGLQFLFEYFSETQRNKGNFPGRFSGRQFSNSRSEMNVSTLELGDSALYLCASSSSEGTGSLNTGELFFGEGSRLTVL.

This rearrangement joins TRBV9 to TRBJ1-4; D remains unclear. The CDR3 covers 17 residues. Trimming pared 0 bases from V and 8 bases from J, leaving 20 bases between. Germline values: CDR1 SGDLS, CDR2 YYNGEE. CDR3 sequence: CASSVGILRSTGEKLFF. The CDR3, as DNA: TGTGCCAGCAGCGTAGGAATCCTAAGAAGTACGGGGGAAAAACTGTTTTTT.

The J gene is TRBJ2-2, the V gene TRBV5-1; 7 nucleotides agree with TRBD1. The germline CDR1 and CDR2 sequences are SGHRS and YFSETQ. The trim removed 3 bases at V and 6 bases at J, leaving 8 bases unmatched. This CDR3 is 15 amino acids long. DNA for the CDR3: TGCGCCAGCAGCTCCGGACAGGTGGTCGCCGGGGAGCTGTTTTTT. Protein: CASSSGQVVAGELFF.

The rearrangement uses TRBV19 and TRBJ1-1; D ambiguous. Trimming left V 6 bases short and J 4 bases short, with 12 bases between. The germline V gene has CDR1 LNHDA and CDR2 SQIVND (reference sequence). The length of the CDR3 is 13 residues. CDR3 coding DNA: TGTGCCAGTAGGTCCATGTCGGGCACTGAAGCTTTCTTT. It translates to CASRSMSGTEAFF. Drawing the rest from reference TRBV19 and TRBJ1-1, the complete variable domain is DGGITQSPKYLFRKEGQNVTLSCEQNLNHDAMYWYRQDPGQGLRLIYYSQIVNDFQKGDIAEGYSVSREKKESFPLTVTSAQKNPTAFYLCASRSMSGTEAFFGQGTRLTVV.

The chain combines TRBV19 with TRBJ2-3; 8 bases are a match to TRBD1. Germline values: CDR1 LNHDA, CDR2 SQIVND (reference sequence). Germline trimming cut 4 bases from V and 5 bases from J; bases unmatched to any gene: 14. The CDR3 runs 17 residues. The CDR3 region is CASSRGRPGTGGDTQYF. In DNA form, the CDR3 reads TGTGCCAGTAGTAGGGGACGGCCTGGGACAGGAGGAGATACGCAGTATTTT.

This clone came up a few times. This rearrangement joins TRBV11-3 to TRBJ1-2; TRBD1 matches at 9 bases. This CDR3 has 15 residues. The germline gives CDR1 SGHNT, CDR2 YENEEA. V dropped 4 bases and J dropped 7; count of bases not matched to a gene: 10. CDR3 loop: CASSSLRTGEAGYTF. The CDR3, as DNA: TGTGCCAGCAGCTCGCTAAGGACAGGGGAAGCTGGCTACACCTTC.

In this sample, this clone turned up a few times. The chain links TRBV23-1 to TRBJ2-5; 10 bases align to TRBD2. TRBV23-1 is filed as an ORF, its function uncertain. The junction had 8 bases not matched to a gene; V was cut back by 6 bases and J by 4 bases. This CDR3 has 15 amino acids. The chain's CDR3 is CASSQASGGGETQYF. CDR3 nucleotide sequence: TGCGCCAGCAGCCAAGCTAGCGGGGGTGGAGAGACCCAGTACTTC.

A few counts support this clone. In nucleotides, the CDR3 is TGTGCCAGCAGCGCCGGGACACAAAAAGTGGAGACCCAGTACTTC. This sequence encodes CASSAGTQKVETQYF. The chain has TRBV9 and TRBJ2-5; weak D call: TRBD1 (6 bases). Germline CDR1 reads SGDLS; CDR2 reads YYNGEE. This CDR3 is built from 15 residues. The V and J ends lost 3 bases and 5 bases respectively, with 17 bases between them.

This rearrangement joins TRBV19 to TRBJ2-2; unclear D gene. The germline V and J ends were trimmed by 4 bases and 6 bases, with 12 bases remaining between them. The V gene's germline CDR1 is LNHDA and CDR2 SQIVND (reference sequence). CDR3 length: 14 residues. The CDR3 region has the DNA TGTGCCAGTAGTAATTGGGCAGGTTCCGGGGAGCTGTTTTTT. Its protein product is CASSNWAGSGELFF.

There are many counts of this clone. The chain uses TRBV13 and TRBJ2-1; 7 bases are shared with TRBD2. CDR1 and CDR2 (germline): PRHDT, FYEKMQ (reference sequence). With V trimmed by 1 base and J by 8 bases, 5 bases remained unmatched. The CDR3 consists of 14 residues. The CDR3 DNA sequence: TGTGCCAGCAGCTTAGTGCGGGGGTTGGATGAGCAGTTCTTC. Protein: CASSLVRGLDEQFF.

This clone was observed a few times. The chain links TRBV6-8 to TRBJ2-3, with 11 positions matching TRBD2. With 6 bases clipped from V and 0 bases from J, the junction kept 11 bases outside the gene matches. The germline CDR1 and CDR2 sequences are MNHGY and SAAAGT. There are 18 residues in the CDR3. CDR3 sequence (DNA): TGTGCCAGCAGAAGGACTAGCGGGTGGGGAGCTAGCACAGATACGCAGTATTTT. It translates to CASRRTSGWGASTDTQYF.

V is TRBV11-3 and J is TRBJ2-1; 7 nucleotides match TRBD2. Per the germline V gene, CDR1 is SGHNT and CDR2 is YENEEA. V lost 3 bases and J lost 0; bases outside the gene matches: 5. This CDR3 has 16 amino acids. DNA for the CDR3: TGTGCCAGCAGCTTTGGGAGCGGGACCTCCTACAATGAGCAGTTCTTC. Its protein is CASSFGSGTSYNEQFF.

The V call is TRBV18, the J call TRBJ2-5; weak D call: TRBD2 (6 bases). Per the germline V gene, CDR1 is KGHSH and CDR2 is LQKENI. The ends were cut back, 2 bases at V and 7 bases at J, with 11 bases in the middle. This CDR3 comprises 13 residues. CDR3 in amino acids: CASSPTEAGTQYF. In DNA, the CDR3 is TGTGCCAGCTCACCAACGGAAGCGGGGACCCAGTACTTC.

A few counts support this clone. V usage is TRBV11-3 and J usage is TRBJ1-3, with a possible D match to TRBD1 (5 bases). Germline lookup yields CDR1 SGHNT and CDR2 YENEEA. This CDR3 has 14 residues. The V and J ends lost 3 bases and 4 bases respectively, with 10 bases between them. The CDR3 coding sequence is TGTGCCAGCAGCTTTCAGGGTACAGGAAACACCATATATTTT. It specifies CASSFQGTGNTIYF.

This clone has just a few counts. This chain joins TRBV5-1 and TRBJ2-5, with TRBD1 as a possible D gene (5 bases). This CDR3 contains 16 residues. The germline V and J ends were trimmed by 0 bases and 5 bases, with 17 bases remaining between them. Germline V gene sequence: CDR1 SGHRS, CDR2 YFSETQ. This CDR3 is CASSLAGASGYETQYF. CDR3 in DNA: TGCGCCAGCAGCTTGGCTGGGGCCTCCGGGTATGAGACCCAGTACTTC.

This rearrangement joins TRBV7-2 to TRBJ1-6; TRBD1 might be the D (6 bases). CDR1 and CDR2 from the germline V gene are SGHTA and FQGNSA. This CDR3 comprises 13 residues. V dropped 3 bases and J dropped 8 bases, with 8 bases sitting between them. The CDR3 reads CASSFRGHSPLHF. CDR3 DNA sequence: TGTGCCAGCAGCTTCAGGGGTCATTCACCCCTCCACTTT. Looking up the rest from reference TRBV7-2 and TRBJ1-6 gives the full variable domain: GAGVSQSPSNKVTEKGKDVELRCDPISGHTALYWYRQSLGQGLEFLIYFQGNSAPDKSGLPSDRFSAERTGGSVSTLTIQRTQQEDSAVYLCASSFRGHSPLHFGNGTRLTVT.

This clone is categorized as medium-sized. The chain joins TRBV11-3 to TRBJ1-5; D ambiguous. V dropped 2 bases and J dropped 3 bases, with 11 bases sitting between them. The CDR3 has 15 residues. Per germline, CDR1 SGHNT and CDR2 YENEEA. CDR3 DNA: TGTGCCAGCAGCTTAATGGTGGCGGCCAATCAGCCCCAGCATTTT. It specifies CASSLMVAANQPQHF.